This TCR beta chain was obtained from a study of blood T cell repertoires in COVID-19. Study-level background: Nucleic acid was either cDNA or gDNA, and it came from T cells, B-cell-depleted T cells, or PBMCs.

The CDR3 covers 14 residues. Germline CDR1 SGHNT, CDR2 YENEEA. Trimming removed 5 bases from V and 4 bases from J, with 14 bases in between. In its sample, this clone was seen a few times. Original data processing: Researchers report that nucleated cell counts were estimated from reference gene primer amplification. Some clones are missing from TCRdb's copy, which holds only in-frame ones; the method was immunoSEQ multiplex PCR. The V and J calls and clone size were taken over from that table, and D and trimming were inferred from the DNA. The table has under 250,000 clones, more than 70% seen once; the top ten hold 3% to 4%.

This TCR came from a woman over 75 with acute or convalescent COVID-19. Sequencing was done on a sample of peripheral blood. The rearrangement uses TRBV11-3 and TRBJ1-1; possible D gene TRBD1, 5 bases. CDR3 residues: CASSPSQGGTEAFF. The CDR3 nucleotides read TGTGCCAGCAGCCCGAGCCAGGGAGGCACTGAAGCTTTCTTT. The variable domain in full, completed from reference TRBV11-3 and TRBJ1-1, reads EAGVVQSPRYKIIEKKQPVAFWCNPISGHNTLYWYLQNLGQGPELLIRYENEEAVDDSQLPKDRFSAERLKGVDSTLKIQPAELGDSAVYLCASSPSQGGTEAFFGQGTRLTVV.